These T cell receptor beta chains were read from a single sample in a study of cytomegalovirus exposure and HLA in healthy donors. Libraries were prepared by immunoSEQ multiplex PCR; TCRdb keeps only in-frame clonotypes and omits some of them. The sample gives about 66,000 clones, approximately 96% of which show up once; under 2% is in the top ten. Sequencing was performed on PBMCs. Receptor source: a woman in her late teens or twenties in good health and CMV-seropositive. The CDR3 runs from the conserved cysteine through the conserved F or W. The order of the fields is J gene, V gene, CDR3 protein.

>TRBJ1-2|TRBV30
CAWSGGTVYGYTF
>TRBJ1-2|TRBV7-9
CASSLVYGGYTF
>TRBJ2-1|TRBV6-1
CASRTVSSYNEQFF
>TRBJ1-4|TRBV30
CAWSRERVPTNEKLFF
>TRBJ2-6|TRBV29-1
CSVDAGEGANVLTF
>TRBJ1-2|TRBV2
CASSVNRDYGYTF
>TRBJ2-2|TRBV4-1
CASSRTGTGELFF
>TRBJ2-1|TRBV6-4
CASSYTRGDFEQFF
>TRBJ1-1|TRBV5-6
CASSLSGEVGAFF
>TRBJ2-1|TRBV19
CATEGASVGPGNEQFF
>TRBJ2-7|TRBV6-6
CASSWDIGTYEQYF
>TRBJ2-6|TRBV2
CASSEVLGQGSGANVLTF
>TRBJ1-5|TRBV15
CATSNGQGARQPQHF
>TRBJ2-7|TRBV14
CASSQGGGSAQYF
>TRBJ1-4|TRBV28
CASSPRDGGYEKLFF
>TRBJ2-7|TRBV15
CATSRYPGEQYF
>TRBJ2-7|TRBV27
CASSGLAGDSEQYF
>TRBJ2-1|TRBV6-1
CASSQVAGWNEQFF
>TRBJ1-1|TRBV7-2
CASSRTGGGTEAFF
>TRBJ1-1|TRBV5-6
CASSFGDRVTAEAFF
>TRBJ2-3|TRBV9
CASSPRAGGVRGVSDTQYF
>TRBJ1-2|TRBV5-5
CASSLGSGYTF
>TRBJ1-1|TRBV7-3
CASSSGGGPEAFF
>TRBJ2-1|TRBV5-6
CASSFLAGFYNEQFF
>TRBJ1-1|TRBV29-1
CSAYPGQGEGGTEAFF
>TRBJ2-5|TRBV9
CARYQGGDGQETQYF
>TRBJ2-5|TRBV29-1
CSVDRLGGETQYF
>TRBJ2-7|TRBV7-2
CASSLHASGSSYEQYF
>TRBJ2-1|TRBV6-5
CASSYSGDEQFF
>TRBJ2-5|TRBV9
CASSVVEGETQYF
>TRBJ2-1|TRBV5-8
CASSTRRYEQFF
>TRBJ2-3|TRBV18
CASRQGPPDTQYF
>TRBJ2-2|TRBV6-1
CASSLDRGAGELFF
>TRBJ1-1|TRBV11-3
CASSLAGGSGTEAFF
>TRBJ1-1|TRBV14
CASSQENSDTEAFF
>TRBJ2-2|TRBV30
CAWSDSGMGELFF
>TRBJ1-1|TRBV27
CASGQNEGAAFF
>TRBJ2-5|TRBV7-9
CASSASGIQETQYF
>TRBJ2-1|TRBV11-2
CASSPETSGLYNEQFF